Presented here are 2 T cell receptor beta chains from one specimen sequenced in a study of Graves' ophthalmopathy and Graves' hyperthyroidism. Amplification targeted the TCR beta CDR3 regions, with RNA transcripts as the source material. An initial RT-PCR round employing HTBI primers preceded a second-round multiplex PCR. TCRdb called the multiplex PCR reads again in MiXCR, with one record for every CDR3 protein. The repertoire has 500,000 to 700,000 distinct CDR3 sequences, 20% to 25% of them found once; the top ten carry around 6.9%. The sample taken for sequencing was peripheral blood. The origin of the receptors is a woman in her late teens or twenties with stable Graves' hyperthyroidism. Some clones in this sample may be carry-over from other donors' samples.

This clonotype was picked up many times. V and J are TRBV20-1 and TRBJ1-5, with D perhaps matching TRBD1 (5 bases). This CDR3 contains 16 residues. CDR1 is DFQATT and CDR2 is SNEGSKA in the germline V gene (reference sequence). Trimming took 0 bases from V and 5 from J, leaving 17 bases between them. CDR3 nucleotide sequence: TGCAGTGCTAGAGAGGGATTTGGGGGAGTTGATCAGCCCCAGCATTTT. Residues: CSAREGFGGVDQPQHF.

This clonotype turned up a few times. This rearrangement joins TRBV3-1 to TRBJ1-2; no firm D call. Deletions cut 2 bases from V and 8 bases from J, with 6 bases between. The germline V gene encodes CDR1 LGHDT and CDR2 YNNKEL (reference sequence). CDR3 length: 11 amino acids. CDR3 loop: CASSQTTGYTF. CDR3 DNA sequence: TGTGCCAGCAGCCAAACGACGGGCTACACCTTC.